This T cell receptor beta chain was observed in a study of CD8 T cells in ankylosing spondylitis. General study results and limits: Clones tied to disease were said to be significantly enriched in matched ankylosing spondylitis synovial fluid. Disease-linked clones were CD8+ and relatively rare in peripheral blood. A subset of motif variants has previously been described in the synovial fluid and blood of reactive arthritis. It appeared that ankylosing spondylitis blood was characterized by a TCR beta motif of seven or eight highly homologous variants.

MiXCR was run by TCRdb on the 5' RACE reads, yielding one entry per CDR3 protein. The profile covers 350,000 or so distinct CDR3 sequences, with approximately 14% appearing a single time and around 1% taken by the ten largest. On this clonotype: Antigen: not known.

Germline loops: CDR1 SGHRS, CDR2 YFSETQ. V was cut by 4 bases and J by 7 bases, with 18 bases left in between. This CDR3 has 14 amino acids. The sequencing sample was made of blood, either unsorted or a sorted T cell fraction (not recorded which). V and J are TRBV5-1 and TRBJ2-7; D possibly uses TRBD1 or TRBD2 (5 bases each). The receptor was isolated from a male donor with ankylosing spondylitis or in good health (not recorded which). The CDR3 reads CASSVEGPPREQYF. Here the CDR3 DNA reads TGCGCCAGCAGCGTTGAGGGACCTCCGAGGGAGCAGTACTTC.